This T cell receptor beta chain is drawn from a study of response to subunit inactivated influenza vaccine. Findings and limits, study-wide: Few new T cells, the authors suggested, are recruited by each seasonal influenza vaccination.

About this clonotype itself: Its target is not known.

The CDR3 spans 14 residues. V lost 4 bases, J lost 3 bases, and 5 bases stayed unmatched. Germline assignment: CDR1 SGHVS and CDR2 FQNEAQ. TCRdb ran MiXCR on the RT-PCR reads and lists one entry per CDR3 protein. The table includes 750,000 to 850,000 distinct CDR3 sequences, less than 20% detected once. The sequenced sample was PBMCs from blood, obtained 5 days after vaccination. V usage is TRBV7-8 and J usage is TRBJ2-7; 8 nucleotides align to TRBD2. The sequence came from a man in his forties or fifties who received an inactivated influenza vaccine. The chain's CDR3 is CASSWRGEDYEQYF. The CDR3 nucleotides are TGTGCCAGCAGCTGGCGGGGGGAGGACTACGAGCAGTACTTC.